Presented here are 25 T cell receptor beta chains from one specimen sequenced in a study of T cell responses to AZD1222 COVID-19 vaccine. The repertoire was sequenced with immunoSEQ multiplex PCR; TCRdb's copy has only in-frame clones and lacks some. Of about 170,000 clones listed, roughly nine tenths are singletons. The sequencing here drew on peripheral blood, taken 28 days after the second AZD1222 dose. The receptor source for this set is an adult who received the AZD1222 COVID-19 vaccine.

The CDR3 coding sequence is TGTGCCAGCAGCTTAGTTCCGGACACTGAAGCTTTCTTT. Translation gives CASSLVPDTEAFF. The V call is TRBV13, the J call TRBJ1-1, with unresolved D. V was pared by 1 base and J by 3 bases, with 6 bases between. The V gene's germline CDR1 is PRHDT and CDR2 FYEKMQ (reference sequence). This CDR3 comprises 13 residues. Using reference TRBV13 and TRBJ1-1 for the parts outside the CDR3, the full variable domain is AAGVIQSPRHLIKEKRETATLKCYPIPRHDTVYWYQQGPGQDPQFLISFYEKMQSDKGSIPDRFSAQQFSDYHSELNMSSLELGDSALYFCASSLVPDTEAFFGQGTRLTVV.

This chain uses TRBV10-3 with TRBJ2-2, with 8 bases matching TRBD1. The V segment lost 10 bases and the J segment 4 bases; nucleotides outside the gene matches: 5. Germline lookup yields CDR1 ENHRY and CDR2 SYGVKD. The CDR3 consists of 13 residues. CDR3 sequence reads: CASGQGFTGELFF. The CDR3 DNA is TGTGCCAGTGGACAGGGCTTCACCGGGGAGCTGTTTTTT.

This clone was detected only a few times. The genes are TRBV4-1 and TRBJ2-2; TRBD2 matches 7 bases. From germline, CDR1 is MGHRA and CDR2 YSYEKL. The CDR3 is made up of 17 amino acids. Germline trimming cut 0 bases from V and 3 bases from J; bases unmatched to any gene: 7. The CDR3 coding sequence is TGCGCCAGCAGCCAAGATCCAGAAGCGGGGTACACCGGGGAGCTGTTTTTT. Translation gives CASSQDPEAGYTGELFF.

The CDR3 spells CASSLVLAGATDTQYF. Written as DNA, the CDR3 is TGTGCCAGCAGCTTAGTTCTAGCGGGGGCCACAGATACGCAGTATTTT. This chain joins TRBV7-9 and TRBJ2-3; 10 nucleotides align to TRBD2. Germline CDR1 SEHNR, CDR2 FQNEAQ (reference sequence). This CDR3 is 16 amino acids long. The junction had 3 bases not matched to a gene; V was cut back by 1 base and J by 2 bases.

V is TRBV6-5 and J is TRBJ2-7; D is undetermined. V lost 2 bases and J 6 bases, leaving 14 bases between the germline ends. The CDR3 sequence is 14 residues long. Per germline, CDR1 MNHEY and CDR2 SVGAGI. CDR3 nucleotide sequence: TGTGCCAGCAGTTACCAACCAGGACCGGGCGAGCAGTACTTC. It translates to CASSYQPGPGEQYF.

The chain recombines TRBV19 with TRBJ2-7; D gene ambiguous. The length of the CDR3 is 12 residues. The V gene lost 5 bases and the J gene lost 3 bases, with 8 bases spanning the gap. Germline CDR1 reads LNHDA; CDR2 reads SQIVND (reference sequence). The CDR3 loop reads CASSDQFYEQYF. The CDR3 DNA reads TGTGCCAGTAGTGATCAGTTCTACGAGCAGTACTTC.

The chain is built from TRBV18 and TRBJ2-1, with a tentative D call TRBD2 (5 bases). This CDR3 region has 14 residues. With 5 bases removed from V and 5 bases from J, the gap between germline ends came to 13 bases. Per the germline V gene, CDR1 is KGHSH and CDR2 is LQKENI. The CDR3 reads CASSFSGNNNEQFF. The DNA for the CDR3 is TGTGCCAGCTCATTCTCCGGGAACAACAATGAGCAGTTCTTC.

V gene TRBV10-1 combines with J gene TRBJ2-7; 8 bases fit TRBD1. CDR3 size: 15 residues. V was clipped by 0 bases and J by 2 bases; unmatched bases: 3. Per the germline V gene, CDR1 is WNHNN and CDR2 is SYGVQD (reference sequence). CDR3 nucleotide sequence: TGCGCCAGCAGTGAGTCTCTGACAGGGGCCTACGAGCAGTACTTC. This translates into CASSESLTGAYEQYF.

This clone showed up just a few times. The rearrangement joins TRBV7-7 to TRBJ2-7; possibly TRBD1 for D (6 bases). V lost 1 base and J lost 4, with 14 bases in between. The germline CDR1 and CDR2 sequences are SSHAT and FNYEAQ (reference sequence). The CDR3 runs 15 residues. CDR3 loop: CASSLGVGAPYEQYF. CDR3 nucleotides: TGTGCCAGCAGCTTAGGGGTGGGGGCACCTTACGAGCAGTACTTC.

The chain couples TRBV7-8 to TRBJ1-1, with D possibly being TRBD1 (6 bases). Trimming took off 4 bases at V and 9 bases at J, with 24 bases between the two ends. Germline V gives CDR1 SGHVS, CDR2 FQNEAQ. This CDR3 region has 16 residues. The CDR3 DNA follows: TGTGCCAGCAGCTGGGGGGCAGGGGCCTTTAACGACAAAGCTTTCTTT. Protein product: CASSWGAGAFNDKAFF.

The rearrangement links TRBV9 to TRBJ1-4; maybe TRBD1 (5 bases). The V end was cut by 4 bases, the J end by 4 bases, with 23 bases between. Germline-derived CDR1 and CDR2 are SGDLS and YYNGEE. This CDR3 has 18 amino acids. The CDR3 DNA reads TGTGCCAGCAGCCCCCAGGGATGGGGGACCCCCATTAATGAAAAACTGTTTTTT. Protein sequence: CASSPQGWGTPINEKLFF.

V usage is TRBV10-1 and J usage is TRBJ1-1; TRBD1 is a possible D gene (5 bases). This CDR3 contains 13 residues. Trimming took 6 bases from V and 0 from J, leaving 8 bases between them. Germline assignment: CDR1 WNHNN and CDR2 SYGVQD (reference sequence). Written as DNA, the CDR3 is TGCGCCAGCAGGAGGGGCCTGAACACTGAAGCTTTCTTT. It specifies CASRRGLNTEAFF.

Here the CDR3 DNA reads TGTGCCAGCAGCCATACAGGGGAGGTATACGAGCAGTACTTC. This gives the protein CASSHTGEVYEQYF. J is TRBJ2-7 and V is TRBV7-9; the D gene is possibly TRBD1 (7 bases). CDR1 is SEHNR and CDR2 is FQNEAQ in the germline V gene (reference sequence). The CDR3 has 14 residues. V dropped 5 bases and J dropped 4 bases, with 15 bases sitting between them.

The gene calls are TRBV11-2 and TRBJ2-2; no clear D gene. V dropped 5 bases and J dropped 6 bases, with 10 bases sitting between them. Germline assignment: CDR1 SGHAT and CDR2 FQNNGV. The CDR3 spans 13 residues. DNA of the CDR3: TGTGCCAGCAGCCCCTTTAACGCCGGGGAGCTGTTTTTT. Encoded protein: CASSPFNAGELFF. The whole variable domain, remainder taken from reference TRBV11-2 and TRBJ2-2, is EAGVAQSPRYKIIEKRQSVAFWCNPISGHATLYWYQQILGQGPKLLIQFQNNGVVDDSQLPKDRFSAERLKGVDSTLKIQPAKLEDSAVYLCASSPFNAGELFFGEGSRLTVL.

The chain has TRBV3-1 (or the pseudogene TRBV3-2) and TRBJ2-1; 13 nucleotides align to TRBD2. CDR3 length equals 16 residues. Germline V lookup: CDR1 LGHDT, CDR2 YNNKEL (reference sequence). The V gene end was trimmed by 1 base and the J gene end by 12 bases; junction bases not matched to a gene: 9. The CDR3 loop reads CASSQGVTSGGPRQFF. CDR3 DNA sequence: TGTGCCAGCAGCCAAGGGGTGACTAGCGGGGGGCCCCGGCAGTTCTTC.

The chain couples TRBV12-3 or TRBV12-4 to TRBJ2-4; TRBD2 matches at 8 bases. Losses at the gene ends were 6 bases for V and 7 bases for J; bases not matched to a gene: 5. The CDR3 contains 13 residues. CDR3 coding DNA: TGTGCCAGCAGGGGACTAGGGGGGAACATTCAGTACTTC. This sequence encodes CASRGLGGNIQYF.

The CDR3 DNA follows: TGTGCCAGCACCGTGGGGGCAAGTGAAAAACTGTTTTTT. Encoded protein: CASTVGASEKLFF. The rearrangement joins TRBV25-1 to TRBJ1-4, with D possibly being TRBD1 (6 bases). The V end was cut by 7 bases, the J end by 7 bases, with 13 bases between. Per the germline V gene, CDR1 is MGHDK and CDR2 is SYGVNS. The CDR3 length is 13 residues.

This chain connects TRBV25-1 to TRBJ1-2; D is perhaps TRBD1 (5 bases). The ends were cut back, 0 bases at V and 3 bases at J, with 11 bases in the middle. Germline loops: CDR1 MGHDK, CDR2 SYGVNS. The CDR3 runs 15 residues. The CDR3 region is CASSEYEKGDYGYTF. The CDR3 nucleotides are TGTGCCAGCAGTGAATATGAAAAAGGGGACTATGGCTACACCTTC.

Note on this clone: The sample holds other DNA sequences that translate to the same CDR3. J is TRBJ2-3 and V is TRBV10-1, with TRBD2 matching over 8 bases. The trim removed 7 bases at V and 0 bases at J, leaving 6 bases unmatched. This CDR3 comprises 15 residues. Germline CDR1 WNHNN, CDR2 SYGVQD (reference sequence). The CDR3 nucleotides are TGCGCCAGCACCAGCGGGGGATCTAGCACAGATACGCAGTATTTT. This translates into CASTSGGSSTDTQYF.

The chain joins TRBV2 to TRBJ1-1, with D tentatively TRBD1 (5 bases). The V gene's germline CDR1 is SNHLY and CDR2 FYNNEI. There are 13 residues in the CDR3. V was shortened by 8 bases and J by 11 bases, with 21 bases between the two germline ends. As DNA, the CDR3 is TGTGCCAGCCTACGGAGGGGACGGCAGGACGCTTTCTTT. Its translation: CASLRRGRQDAFF.

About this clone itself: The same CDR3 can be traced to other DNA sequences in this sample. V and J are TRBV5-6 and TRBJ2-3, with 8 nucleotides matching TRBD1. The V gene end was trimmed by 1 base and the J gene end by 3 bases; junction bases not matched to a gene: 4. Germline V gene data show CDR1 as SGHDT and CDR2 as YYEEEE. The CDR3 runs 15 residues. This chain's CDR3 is CASSLRTGWTDTQYF. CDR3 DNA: TGTGCCAGCAGCTTGCGGACAGGGTGGACAGATACGCAGTATTTT.

The DNA of the CDR3 is TGCGCCAGCAGCCGAGCAGGACGGACTGAAGCTTTCTTT. This encodes CASSRAGRTEAFF. The chain recombines TRBV4-3 with TRBJ1-1; D gene unclear. This CDR3 spans 13 amino acids. CDR1 is LGHNA, CDR2 YSLEER, per germline. V was trimmed by 4 bases and J by 5 bases, leaving 11 bases between them.

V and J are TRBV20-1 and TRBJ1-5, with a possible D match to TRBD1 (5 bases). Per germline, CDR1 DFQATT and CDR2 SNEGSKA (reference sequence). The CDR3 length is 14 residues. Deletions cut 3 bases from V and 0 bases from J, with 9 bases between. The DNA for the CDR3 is TGCAGTGCTAGTAAGGGGCCTAGCAATCAGCCCCAGCATTTT. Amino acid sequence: CSASKGPSNQPQHF.

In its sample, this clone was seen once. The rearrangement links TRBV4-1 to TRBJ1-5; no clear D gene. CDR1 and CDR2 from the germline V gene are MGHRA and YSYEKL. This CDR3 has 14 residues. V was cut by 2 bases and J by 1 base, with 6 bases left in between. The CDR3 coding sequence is TGCGCCAGCAGCCAATTTAGGAGCAATCAGCCCCAGCATTTT. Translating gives CASSQFRSNQPQHF.

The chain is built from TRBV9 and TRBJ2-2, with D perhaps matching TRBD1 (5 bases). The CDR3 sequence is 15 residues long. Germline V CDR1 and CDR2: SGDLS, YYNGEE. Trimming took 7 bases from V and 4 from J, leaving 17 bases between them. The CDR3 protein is CASHLDSWVTGELFF. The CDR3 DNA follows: TGTGCCAGCCATCTCGACAGTTGGGTCACCGGGGAGCTGTTTTTT.